Listed here are 13 T cell receptor beta chains from one sample, sequenced in a study of control samples from healthy donors and cancer patients (dated by TCRdb to 2018 to 2021). The library was produced with the immunoSEQ multiplex PCR assay. As stored in TCRdb, this immuneACCESS dataset retains in-frame rearrangements with V and J assigned. A fraction of the clones does not appear; measured against another copy, unresolved V genes explain less than half of the discrepancy, and the remainder lacks a known reason. For this sample the table gives approximately 88,000 clones, of which approximately 91% were detected only once. Around 1% of the sample is in the top ten clones. Sequencing input: blood. These receptors were obtained from a woman aged 25-40 years in good health.

The chain uses TRBV19 and TRBJ1-4; D not resolved. From germline, CDR1 is LNHDA and CDR2 SQIVND (reference sequence). The ends were cut back, 7 bases at V and 0 bases at J, with 6 bases in the middle. The CDR3 is made up of 13 amino acids. This CDR3 reads CASNPATNEKLFF. The DNA of the CDR3 is TGTGCCAGTAACCCCGCAACTAATGAAAAACTGTTTTTT.

In this sample, this clone turned up once. The chain's CDR3 is CASTHLVGTNHRGLFF. For the CDR3, the DNA is TGTGCCAGCACCCATCTTGTGGGAACAAACCACCGGGGACTGTTTTTT. This chain links TRBV5-8 with TRBJ1-4, with D uncertain. The CDR3 spans 16 residues. CDR1 SGHTS and CDR2 YDEGEE come from the germline V gene. Trimming removed 6 bases at V and 13 bases at J, with 28 bases between.

V usage is TRBV5-1 and J usage is TRBJ1-4; possible D gene TRBD1, 5 bases. The CDR3 runs to 15 residues. V was shortened by 1 base and J by 0 bases, with 7 bases between the two germline ends. Germline CDR1 reads SGHRS; CDR2 reads YFSETQ. The CDR3 DNA sequence: TGCGCCAGCAGCTTGCAGGGCGCAACTAATGAAAAACTGTTTTTT. It is translated as CASSLQGATNEKLFF. Filled out from reference TRBV5-1 and TRBJ1-4, the complete variable domain reads KAGVTQTPRYLIKTRGQQVTLSCSPISGHRSVSWYQQTPGQGLQFLFEYFSETQRNKGNFPGRFSGRQFSNSRSEMNVSTLELGDSALYLCASSLQGATNEKLFFGSGTQLSVL.

This clone appeared a single time. The V and J genes are TRBV6-5 and TRBJ1-5; D gene ambiguous. CDR3 size: 15 residues. V was clipped by 10 bases and J by 4 bases, with 20 bases between them. Germline V gene sequence: CDR1 MNHEY, CDR2 SVGAGI. This CDR3 is CATSPSDGANQPQHF. The CDR3, as DNA: TGTGCCACCTCACCCTCGGACGGCGCAAATCAGCCCCAGCATTTT.

Remarks on this clone: One end of the junction does not line up with germline, which may come from a read error. CDR3 in DNA: TGTGCCAGCAGTCAAGCAGTTCTCACCGGGGAGCTGTTTTTT. As protein: CASSQAVLTGELFF. This chain uses TRBV6-1 with TRBJ2-2, with D uncertain. The germline gives CDR1 MNHNS, CDR2 SASEGT. The CDR3 spans 14 residues.

CDR3 residues: CASSLQGSLGNTIYF. The DNA for the CDR3 is TGCGCCAGCAGCTTACAGGGTAGTCTGGGAAACACCATATATTTT. The rearrangement joins TRBV5-1 to TRBJ1-3, with D tentatively TRBD1 (6 bases). V shed 2 bases and J shed 4 bases, with 13 bases lying between them. This CDR3 has 15 amino acids. Germline V gives CDR1 SGHRS, CDR2 YFSETQ.

V gene TRBV5-8 combines with J gene TRBJ1-5, with unresolved D. The CDR3 is made up of 14 amino acids. CDR1 is SGHTS and CDR2 is YDEGEE in the germline V gene. Trimming shortened V by 1 base and J by 5 bases, and 10 bases separated the two germline ends. The CDR3 spells CASSLLGPDQPQHF. CDR3 nucleotide sequence: TGTGCCAGCAGCTTGTTAGGTCCGGATCAGCCCCAGCATTTT. The complete variable domain, with remaining parts taken from reference TRBV5-8 and TRBJ1-5, reads EAGVTQSPTHLIKTRGQQATLRCSPISGHTSVYWYQQALGLGLQFLLWYDEGEERNRGNFPPRFSGRQFPNYSSELNVNALELEDSALYLCASSLLGPDQPQHFGDGTRLSIL.

This clone was counted once. The chain joins TRBV4-1 to TRBJ2-1; a weak D match, TRBD2 (7 bases). The germline V gene encodes CDR1 MGHRA and CDR2 YSYEKL. Deletions cut 6 bases from V and 8 bases from J, with 26 bases between. This CDR3 is 17 amino acids long. Here the CDR3 reads CASRAPGSVRGAHEQFF. For the CDR3, the DNA is TGCGCCAGCAGGGCACCAGGGTCAGTTCGGGGGGCCCATGAGCAGTTCTTC.

The chain links TRBV13 to TRBJ2-1, with D perhaps matching TRBD1 or TRBD2 (5 bases each). Germline V gives CDR1 PRHDT, CDR2 FYEKMQ (reference sequence). This CDR3 region has 16 residues. V was cut by 2 bases and J by 8 bases, with 19 bases left in between. CDR3 region: CASSLIQVSGHHEQFF. The CDR3 coding sequence is TGTGCCAGCAGCTTAATCCAGGTGTCGGGGCATCATGAGCAGTTCTTC.

The J gene is TRBJ2-5, the V gene TRBV15; D remains unclear. CDR3 length: 14 residues. Germline V gene sequence: CDR1 LNHNV, CDR2 YYDKDF (reference sequence). Trimming removed 1 base from V and 7 bases from J, with 13 bases in between. The CDR3 spells CATSRGDAPGTQYF. CDR3 DNA: TGTGCCACCAGCAGAGGAGACGCCCCAGGGACCCAGTACTTC.

V and J are TRBV28 and TRBJ1-2; D uncertain. V gave up 5 bases and J gave up 7 bases, with 11 bases separating them. The CDR3 length is 12 residues. Germline V gives CDR1 MDHEN, CDR2 SYDVKM. CDR3 amino acids: CASSPPSVGYTF. The CDR3 nucleotides are TGTGCCAGCAGTCCCCCGAGTGTTGGCTACACCTTC.

The gene calls are TRBV7-8 and TRBJ2-1, with 12 bases lining up with TRBD2. Germline V CDR1 and CDR2: SGHVS, FQNEAQ. CDR3 length equals 17 residues. The J segment lost 10 bases and the V segment lost 4 bases, leaving 14 bases of the junction unmatched. DNA of the CDR3: TGTGCCAGCAGCTCCATATACAGGACTAGCGGGATTAACGAGCAGTTCTTC. Residues: CASSSIYRTSGINEQFF.

The V and J genes are TRBV18 and TRBJ1-1; a possible D gene is TRBD1 (5 bases). The CDR3 runs 14 residues. Germline CDR1 KGHSH, CDR2 LQKENI. V shed 2 bases and J shed 3 bases, with 10 bases lying between them. The CDR3 region is CASSPGGVDTEAFF. The CDR3 DNA sequence: TGTGCCAGCTCACCAGGAGGGGTCGACACTGAAGCTTTCTTT.